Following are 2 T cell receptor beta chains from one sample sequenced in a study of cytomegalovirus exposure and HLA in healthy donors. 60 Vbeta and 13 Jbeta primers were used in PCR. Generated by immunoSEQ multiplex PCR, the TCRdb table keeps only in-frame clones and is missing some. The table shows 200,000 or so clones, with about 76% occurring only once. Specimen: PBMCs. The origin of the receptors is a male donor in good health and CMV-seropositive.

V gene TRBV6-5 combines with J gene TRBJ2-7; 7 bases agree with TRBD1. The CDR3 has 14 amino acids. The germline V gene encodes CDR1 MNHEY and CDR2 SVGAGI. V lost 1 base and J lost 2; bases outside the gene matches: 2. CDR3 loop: CASSYYRGPYEQYF. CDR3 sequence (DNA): TGTGCCAGCAGTTACTACAGGGGACCCTACGAGCAGTACTTC.

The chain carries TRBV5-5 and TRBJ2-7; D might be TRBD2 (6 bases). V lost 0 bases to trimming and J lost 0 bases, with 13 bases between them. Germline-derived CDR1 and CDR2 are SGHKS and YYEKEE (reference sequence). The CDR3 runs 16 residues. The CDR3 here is CASSLGGTPSSYEQYF. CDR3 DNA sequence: TGTGCCAGCAGCTTGGGCGGGACCCCGAGCTCCTACGAGCAGTACTTC.